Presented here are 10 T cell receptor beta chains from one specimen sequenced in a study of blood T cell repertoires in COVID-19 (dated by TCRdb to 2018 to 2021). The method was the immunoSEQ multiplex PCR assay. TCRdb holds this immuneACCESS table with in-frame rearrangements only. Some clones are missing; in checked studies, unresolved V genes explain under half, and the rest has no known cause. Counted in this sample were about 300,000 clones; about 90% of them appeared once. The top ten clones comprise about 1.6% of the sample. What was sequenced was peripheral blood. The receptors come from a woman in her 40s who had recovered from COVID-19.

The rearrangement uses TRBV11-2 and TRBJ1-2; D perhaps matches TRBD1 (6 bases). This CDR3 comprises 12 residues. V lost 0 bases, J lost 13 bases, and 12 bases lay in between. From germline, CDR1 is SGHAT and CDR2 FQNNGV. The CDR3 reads CASSLEFTGCTF. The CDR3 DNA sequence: TGTGCCAGCAGCTTAGAATTTACAGGGTGCACCTTC.

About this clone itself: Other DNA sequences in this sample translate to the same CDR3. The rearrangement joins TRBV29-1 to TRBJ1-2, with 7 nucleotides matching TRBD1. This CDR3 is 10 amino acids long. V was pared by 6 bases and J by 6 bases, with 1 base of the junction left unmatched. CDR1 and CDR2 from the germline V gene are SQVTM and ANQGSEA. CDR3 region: CSVTGNGYTF. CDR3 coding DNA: TGCAGCGTGACAGGGAATGGCTACACCTTC.

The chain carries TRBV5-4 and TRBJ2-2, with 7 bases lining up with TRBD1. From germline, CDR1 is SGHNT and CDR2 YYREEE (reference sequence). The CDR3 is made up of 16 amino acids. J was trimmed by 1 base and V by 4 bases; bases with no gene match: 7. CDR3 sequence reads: CASSVGQAMNTGELFF. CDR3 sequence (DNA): TGTGCCAGCAGCGTAGGACAGGCGATGAACACCGGGGAGCTGTTTTTT. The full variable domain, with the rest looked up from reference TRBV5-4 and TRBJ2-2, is ETGVTQSPTHLIKTRGQQVTLRCSSQSGHNTVSWYQQALGQGPQFIFQYYREEENGRGNFPPRFSGLQFPNYSSELNVNALELDDSALYLCASSVGQAMNTGELFFGEGSRLTVL.

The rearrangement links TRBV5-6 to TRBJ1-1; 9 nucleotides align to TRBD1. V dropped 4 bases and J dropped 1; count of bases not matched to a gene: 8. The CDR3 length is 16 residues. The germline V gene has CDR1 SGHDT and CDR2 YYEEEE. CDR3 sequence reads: CASSVTGGGWNTEAFF. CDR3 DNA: TGTGCCAGCAGCGTAACAGGGGGCGGTTGGAACACTGAAGCTTTCTTT.

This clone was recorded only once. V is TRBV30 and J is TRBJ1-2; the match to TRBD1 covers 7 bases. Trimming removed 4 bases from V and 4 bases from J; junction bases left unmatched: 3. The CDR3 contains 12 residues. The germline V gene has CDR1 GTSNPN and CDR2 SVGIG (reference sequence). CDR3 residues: CAWTAGGYGYTF. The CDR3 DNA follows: TGTGCCTGGACCGCAGGGGGCTATGGCTACACCTTC.

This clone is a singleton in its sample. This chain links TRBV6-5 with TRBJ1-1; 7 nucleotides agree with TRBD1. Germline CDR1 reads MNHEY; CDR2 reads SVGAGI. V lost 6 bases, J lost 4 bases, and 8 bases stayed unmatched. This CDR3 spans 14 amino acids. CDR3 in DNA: TGTGCCAGCAGAGACAGGGCCAAACTCACTGAAGCTTTCTTT. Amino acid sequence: CASRDRAKLTEAFF.

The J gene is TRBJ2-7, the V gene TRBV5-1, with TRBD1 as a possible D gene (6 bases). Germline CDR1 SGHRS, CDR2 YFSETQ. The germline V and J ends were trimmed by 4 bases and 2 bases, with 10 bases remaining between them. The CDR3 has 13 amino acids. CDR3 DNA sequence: TGCGCCAGCAGCCCGACAGGAGCCTACGAGCAGTACTTC. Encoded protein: CASSPTGAYEQYF.

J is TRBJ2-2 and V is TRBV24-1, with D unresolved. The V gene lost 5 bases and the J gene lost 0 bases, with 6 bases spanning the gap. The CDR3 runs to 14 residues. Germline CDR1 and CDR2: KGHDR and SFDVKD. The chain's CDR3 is CATSGRSNTGELFF. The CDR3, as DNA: TGTGCCACCAGTGGCAGATCGAACACCGGGGAGCTGTTTTTT.

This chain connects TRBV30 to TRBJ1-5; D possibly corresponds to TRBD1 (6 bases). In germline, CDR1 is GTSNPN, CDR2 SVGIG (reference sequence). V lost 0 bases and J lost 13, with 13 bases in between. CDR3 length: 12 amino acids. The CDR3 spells CAWSVLAGVQHF. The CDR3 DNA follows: TGTGCCTGGAGTGTACTTGCAGGGGTGCAGCATTTT.

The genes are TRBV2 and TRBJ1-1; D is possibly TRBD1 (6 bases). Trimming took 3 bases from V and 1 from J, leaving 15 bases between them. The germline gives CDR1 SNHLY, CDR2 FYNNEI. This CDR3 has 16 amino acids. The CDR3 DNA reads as TGTGCCAGCAGTGACCCCCGGCGGGGGGCGAACACTGAAGCTTTCTTT. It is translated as CASSDPRRGANTEAFF.